These 25 T cell receptor beta chains originate from one sample sequenced in a study of T cell responses to AZD1222 COVID-19 vaccine. The data were produced by immunoSEQ multiplex PCR, yet TCRdb's version contains in-frame clones alone and is incomplete. The table lists roughly 120,000 clones, approximately 83% of them singletons. This specimen consisted of peripheral blood, obtained on day 0 of AZD1222 vaccination. These receptors were taken from an adult in good health.

The rearrangement uses TRBV7-3 and TRBJ2-1; D possibly corresponds to TRBD1 (6 bases). V lost 6 bases, J lost 8 bases, and 11 bases lay in between. Germline V gene sequence: CDR1 SGHTA, CDR2 FQGTGA. This CDR3 has 12 amino acids. For the CDR3, the DNA is TGTGCCAGCAGTCGAAACAGGGATGAGCAGTTCTTC. As protein: CASSRNRDEQFF.

The chain couples TRBV7-9 to TRBJ1-2, with a weak D call TRBD1 (6 bases). The V end was cut by 5 bases, the J end by 6 bases, with 13 bases between. CDR1 and CDR2 (germline): SEHNR, FQNEAQ (reference sequence). The CDR3 spans 13 residues. The CDR3 is CASSPPGEDGYTF. CDR3 nucleotide sequence: TGTGCCAGCAGCCCACCAGGGGAAGATGGCTACACCTTC.

The chain links TRBV7-2 to TRBJ2-1; no clear D gene. Looked up from germline, CDR1 is SGHTA and CDR2 is FQGNSA. The CDR3 has 14 residues. The V and J ends lost 1 base and 6 bases respectively, with 10 bases between them. CDR3 in DNA: TGTGCCAGCAGCTTAGAATTTACGAGCAATGAGCAGTTCTTC. Translation gives CASSLEFTSNEQFF.

V usage is TRBV5-4 and J usage is TRBJ2-5, with 8 nucleotides matching TRBD1. Germline V gene lookup returns CDR1 SGHNT and CDR2 YYREEE (reference sequence). This CDR3 is built from 14 residues. V lost 4 bases to trimming and J lost 5 bases; unmatched junction nucleotides: 7. The CDR3 nucleotides read TGTGCCAGCAGCCCTGACAGGGGAATGGAGACCCAGTACTTC. Translation gives CASSPDRGMETQYF.

The chain combines TRBV30 with TRBJ1-1; D possibly corresponds to TRBD1 (6 bases). Germline V gene data show CDR1 as GTSNPN and CDR2 as SVGIG (reference sequence). V was trimmed by 8 bases and J by 8 bases, leaving 15 bases between them. The CDR3 is made up of 11 amino acids. CDR3 loop: CAAYRAQEAFF. The CDR3 nucleotides are TGTGCCGCATACAGGGCTCAGGAAGCTTTCTTT.

CDR3: CASSLDPPPSPGREQYF. CDR3 nucleotide sequence: TGCGCCAGCAGCTTGGATCCCCCACCGAGCCCGGGGCGCGAGCAGTACTTC. This chain uses TRBV5-1 with TRBJ2-7; possibly TRBD1 or TRBD2 for D (5 bases each). Between the trimmed V and J ends, which lost 0 bases and 6 bases, there was a span of 22 bases. The CDR3 totals 17 residues. Germline values: CDR1 SGHRS, CDR2 YFSETQ.

This chain links TRBV2 with TRBJ2-3, with 11 bases that match TRBD2. J was trimmed by 2 bases and V by 4 bases; bases with no gene match: 2. The CDR3 totals 15 residues. Germline loops: CDR1 SNHLY, CDR2 FYNNEI. The CDR3 DNA reads as TGTGCCAGCAGTGCGACTAGCGGGATCACAGATACGCAGTATTTT. Translation: CASSATSGITDTQYF.

The rearrangement links TRBV4-1 to TRBJ1-2, with D possibly TRBD1 on 5 matching bases. The V end was cut by 4 bases, the J end by 5 bases, with 14 bases between. This CDR3 contains 14 residues. CDR1 and CDR2 from the germline V gene are MGHRA and YSYEKL. CDR3 sequence reads: CASSRTTENYGYTF. CDR3 nucleotides: TGCGCCAGCAGCCGCACGACAGAAAATTATGGCTACACCTTC.

The chain joins TRBV7-8 to TRBJ2-5; D may be TRBD1 or TRBD2 (6 bases each). V lost 0 bases and J 2 bases, leaving 10 bases between the germline ends. Germline V gene data show CDR1 as SGHVS and CDR2 as FQNEAQ. This CDR3 has 15 residues. The CDR3 DNA reads TGTGCCAGCAGCTTAGCGGGGGGCATACAAGAGACCCAGTACTTC. Amino acids: CASSLAGGIQETQYF.

J is TRBJ2-3 and V is TRBV6-5; TRBD2 is a possible D gene (6 bases). Trimming pared 3 bases from V and 6 bases from J, leaving 13 bases between. CDR1 is MNHEY, CDR2 SVGAGI, per germline. CDR3 length equals 14 residues. CDR3 in DNA: TGTGCCAGCAGTTATCGACTAGGACCGGATACGCAGTATTTT. The encoded protein is CASSYRLGPDTQYF.

The chain combines TRBV2 with TRBJ1-4, with TRBD1 as a possible D gene (6 bases). V dropped 6 bases and J dropped 0 bases, with 11 bases sitting between them. The length of the CDR3 is 15 residues. Germline assignment: CDR1 SNHLY and CDR2 FYNNEI. This CDR3 reads CASSRTETTNEKLFF. As DNA, the CDR3 is TGTGCCAGCAGCCGGACAGAGACAACTAATGAAAAACTGTTTTTT.

This clone was seen only once. The CDR3 is CASGLVVTGRTADTQYF. In DNA form, the CDR3 reads TGTGCTAGTGGTTTGGTAGTAACAGGACGCACCGCAGATACGCAGTATTTT. This chain uses TRBV12-5 with TRBJ2-3, with D possibly matching TRBD1 (5 bases). Germline CDR1 is LGHNT and CDR2 is FRNRAP. This CDR3 has 17 residues. Trimming stripped 0 bases from V and 4 bases from J, with 17 bases between. Looking up the rest from reference TRBV12-5 and TRBJ2-3 gives the full variable domain: DARVTQTPRHKVTEMGQEVTMRCQPILGHNTVFWYRQTMMQGLELLAYFRNRAPLDDSGMPKDRFSAEMPDATLATLKIQPSEPRDSAVYFCASGLVVTGRTADTQYFGPGTRLTVL.

This clone turned up a few times. The chain's CDR3 is CASTLGGATGELFF. The DNA of the CDR3 is TGTGCCAGCACCCTAGGAGGGGCCACCGGGGAGCTGTTTTTT. This chain joins TRBV7-2 and TRBJ2-2; D perhaps matches TRBD2 (6 bases). The CDR3 is made up of 14 amino acids. Germline CDR1 and CDR2: SGHTA and FQGNSA. Trimming left V 7 bases short and J 4 bases short, with 13 bases between.

This clone was picked up many times. The chain links TRBV11-2 to TRBJ1-1; no clear D. This CDR3 is 16 amino acids long. The germline gives CDR1 SGHAT, CDR2 FQNNGV. Trimming removed 0 bases from V and 2 bases from J, with 13 bases in between. The CDR3 nucleotides are TGTGCCAGCAGCTTAGAATTCGGTAAGACTAACACTGAAGCTTTCTTT. Its translation: CASSLEFGKTNTEAFF.

V usage is TRBV12-5 and J usage is TRBJ1-5; D gene uncertain. V was pared by 0 bases and J by 3 bases, with 9 bases between. Germline assignment: CDR1 LGHNT and CDR2 FRNRAP. There are 15 residues in the CDR3. The CDR3 here is CASGLVAGHNQPQHF. The DNA of the CDR3 is TGTGCTAGTGGTTTGGTCGCTGGGCACAATCAGCCCCAGCATTTT.

The chain is built from TRBV11-2 and TRBJ2-5, with D perhaps assigned TRBD1 or TRBD2 (5 bases each). Trimming removed 8 bases from V and 5 bases from J, with 21 bases in between. Germline CDR1 and CDR2: SGHAT and FQNNGV. This CDR3 spans 15 amino acids. The CDR3 protein is CASVPSGQPGETQYF. DNA of the CDR3: TGTGCCAGCGTTCCTTCAGGGCAGCCGGGGGAGACCCAGTACTTC.

This clone was seen only once. The chain carries TRBV11-2 and TRBJ2-7; the match to TRBD1 covers 7 bases. The junction had 6 bases not matched to a gene; V was cut back by 4 bases and J by 3 bases. Germline-derived CDR1 and CDR2 are SGHAT and FQNNGV. The CDR3 has 14 amino acids. CDR3 amino acids: CASSSRDRLYEQYF. As DNA, the CDR3 is TGTGCCAGCAGCTCCCGGGACAGACTCTACGAGCAGTACTTC.

The chain is built from TRBV19 and TRBJ2-7; D remains unclear. The germline CDR1 and CDR2 sequences are LNHDA and SQIVND (reference sequence). The V gene lost 4 bases and the J gene lost 0 bases, with 13 bases spanning the gap. This CDR3 has 15 residues. The CDR3 DNA sequence: TGTGCCAGTAGTAGAACAGCTCTCTACTCCTACGAGCAGTACTTC. Translation: CASSRTALYSYEQYF. The entire variable domain, with the rest obtained from reference TRBV19 and TRBJ2-7, is as follows: DGGITQSPKYLFRKEGQNVTLSCEQNLNHDAMYWYRQDPGQGLRLIYYSQIVNDFQKGDIAEGYSVSREKKESFPLTVTSAQKNPTAFYLCASSRTALYSYEQYFGPGTRLTVT.

J is TRBJ1-1 and V is TRBV5-1; 7 nucleotides align to TRBD1. After removal of 0 bases from V and 10 bases from J, the junction contained 12 bases not matched to a gene. Germline assignment: CDR1 SGHRS and CDR2 YFSETQ. The CDR3 is 15 residues long. The CDR3 DNA reads TGCGCCAGCAGCTTGGCCGGCAGGGGGGCACTGGGAGCTTTCTTT. This sequence encodes CASSLAGRGALGAFF.

This clone has only a few counts. The V call is TRBV6-2 or TRBV6-3, the J call TRBJ1-5, with D maybe TRBD1 (6 bases). The CDR3 is 14 residues long. Between the trimmed V and J ends, which lost 6 bases and 3 bases, there was a span of 12 bases. CDR1 is MNHEY, CDR2 SVGEGT, per germline. In DNA form, the CDR3 reads TGTGCCAGCAGCTGGACAGCCTTCAATCAGCCCCAGCATTTT. This sequence encodes CASSWTAFNQPQHF.

This rearrangement joins TRBV18 to TRBJ2-5; D assignment may be TRBD1 or TRBD2 (5 bases each). This CDR3 comprises 13 residues. Trimming left V 6 bases short and J 5 bases short, with 13 bases between. Germline V CDR1 and CDR2: KGHSH, LQKENI. The CDR3 nucleotides read TGTGCCAGCTCGGGGCGATGGAGGGAGACCCAGTACTTC. Translating gives CASSGRWRETQYF.

CDR3: CASSQDRQTSGNTIYF. The CDR3 nucleotides read TGTGCCAGCAGCCAAGATCGTCAGACCTCTGGAAACACCATATATTTT. This sequence joins TRBV4-2 and TRBJ1-3, with D uncertain. Germline loops: CDR1 LGHNA, CDR2 YNFKEQ. V lost 0 bases and J lost 0, with 9 bases in between. The CDR3 consists of 16 residues.

This chain connects TRBV18 to TRBJ2-7; D might be TRBD1 or TRBD2, each matching 5 bases. The germline V gene encodes CDR1 KGHSH and CDR2 LQKENI. The CDR3 has 12 residues. The ends were cut back, 2 bases at V and 4 bases at J, with 6 bases in the middle. CDR3 amino acids: CASSPEGYEQYF. Here the CDR3 DNA reads TGTGCCAGCTCACCAGAGGGGTACGAGCAGTACTTC.

This clone appeared a few times. V usage is TRBV7-9 and J usage is TRBJ2-6; D not certain. CDR1 and CDR2 (germline): SEHNR, FQNEAQ (reference sequence). The length of the CDR3 is 14 residues. With 5 bases removed from V and 4 bases from J, the gap between germline ends came to 9 bases. In nucleotides, the CDR3 is TGTGCCAGCAGCGGGTGGGAAGGGGCCAACGTCCTGACTTTC. This gives the protein CASSGWEGANVLTF.

The table lists this clone with a few counts. The V gene is TRBV4-1, the J gene TRBJ2-7, with D unresolved. The V gene's germline CDR1 is MGHRA and CDR2 YSYEKL. The germline V and J ends were trimmed by 3 bases and 2 bases, with 14 bases remaining between them. CDR3 length: 15 residues. The CDR3 coding sequence is TGCGCCAGCAGCCATGATGTCTACGCAACCTACGAGCAGTACTTC. Its translation: CASSHDVYATYEQYF.